These 9 T cell receptor beta chains came from one sample sequenced in a study of CD8 T cells in ankylosing spondylitis (dated 2017 in TCRdb). Results the study describes overall, beyond this receptor: Blood from ankylosing spondylitis patients appeared to be characterized by a TCR beta motif composed of eight or nine highly homologous amino acid variants.

Libraries were made using 5' RACE. The sample was run on an Illumina HiSeq 2500. The raw public reads went through TCRdb reprocessing: fastp at Q25, MiXCR clone calling, in-frame beta chains kept. One record per CDR3 amino acid sequence lists the most common genes and DNA. Across this sample there are under 550,000 distinct CDR3 sequences, with roughly 26% seen only once. Of the sample, about 1% falls within the top ten clones. Antigens of these TCRs are unknown. Sequencing used blood, either unsorted or a sorted T cell fraction (not recorded which). The receptors derive from a male donor with ankylosing spondylitis.

This chain joins TRBV5-1 and TRBJ2-1, with D perhaps TRBD1 or TRBD2 (5 bases each). This CDR3 region has 16 residues. Trimming removed 5 bases from V and 3 bases from J, with 18 bases in between. Germline assignment: CDR1 SGHRS and CDR2 YFSETQ. The CDR3 DNA reads TGCGCCAGCAGTGTCACTTCCGGGACGAACTACAATGAGCAGTTCTTC. As protein: CASSVTSGTNYNEQFF.

This clonotype was seen a few times. The chain has TRBV20-1 and TRBJ2-3; possible D gene TRBD2, 5 bases. Trimming took 6 bases from V and 0 from J, leaving 19 bases between them. The CDR3 spans 16 residues. The germline CDR1 and CDR2 sequences are DFQATT and SNEGSKA (reference sequence). The CDR3 protein is CSARMKGGLSTDTQYF. CDR3 sequence (DNA): TGCAGTGCCCGGATGAAGGGCGGGTTAAGCACAGATACGCAGTATTTT.

This clonotype was counted a few times. V is TRBV10-3 and J is TRBJ2-3; D possibly corresponds to TRBD1 (6 bases). The CDR3 runs to 15 residues. CDR1 ENHRY and CDR2 SYGVKD come from the germline V gene. V dropped 4 bases and J dropped 2 bases, with 13 bases sitting between them. CDR3 DNA sequence: TGTGCCATCAGTGTCGACAGGCAAACCACAGATACGCAGTATTTT. Protein sequence: CAISVDRQTTDTQYF.

This clonotype has a handful of counts. The CDR3 spells CASSLGGSEGYTF. The CDR3 coding sequence is TGTGCCAGCAGCTTAGGAGGGTCGGAAGGCTACACCTTC. This chain connects TRBV11-2 to TRBJ1-2; unclear D gene. V was clipped by 1 base and J by 8 bases, with 11 bases between them. The CDR3 has 13 residues. Germline V gives CDR1 SGHAT, CDR2 FQNNGV.

At least ten counts were recorded for this clonotype. The chain uses TRBV12-3 or TRBV12-4 and TRBJ1-3; D not certain. The CDR3 has 15 residues. V was cut by 6 bases and J by 1 base, with 13 bases left in between. The CDR3 loop is CASSPALRSGNTIYF. DNA for the CDR3: TGTGCCAGCAGCCCCGCTCTGAGGTCTGGAAACACCATATATTTT.

This clonotype was counted between two and nine times. This chain uses TRBV27 with TRBJ1-5; perhaps TRBD1 as D (6 bases). CDR1 is MNHEY, CDR2 SMNVEV, per germline (reference sequence). This CDR3 spans 16 amino acids. V was trimmed by 6 bases and J by 1 base, leaving 16 bases between them. CDR3 DNA: TGTGCCAGCAGCCGAGACCAGGGGATGAGCAATCAGCCCCAGCATTTT. Its protein is CASSRDQGMSNQPQHF.

V usage is TRBV5-1 and J usage is TRBJ2-2, with D perhaps given as TRBD1 or TRBD2 (6 bases each). This CDR3 contains 17 residues. V lost 9 bases, J lost 1 base, and 22 bases lay in between. Germline loops: CDR1 SGHRS, CDR2 YFSETQ. The CDR3 nucleotides read TGCGCCACCAGAGGGGGTTCGGGGGAACGGAACACCGGGGAGCTGTTTTTT. This translates into CATRGGSGERNTGELFF.

This rearrangement joins TRBV7-9 to TRBJ2-2, with a possible D match to TRBD2 (6 bases). The CDR3 runs to 13 residues. Germline V lookup: CDR1 SEHNR, CDR2 FQNEAQ (reference sequence). V was clipped by 5 bases and J by 5 bases, with 9 bases between them. The CDR3 sequence is CASSALATGELFF. The CDR3 DNA reads TGTGCCAGCAGCGCGCTAGCGACCGGGGAGCTGTTTTTT.

The V call is TRBV7-2, the J call TRBJ2-7; 9 bases map to TRBD2. The CDR3 has 14 amino acids. Per the germline V gene, CDR1 is SGHTA and CDR2 is FQGNSA. The ends lost 6 bases at V and 1 base at J; junction bases unmatched: 4. The CDR3, as DNA: TGTGCCAGCAGACTGACTAGCGGATCCTACGAGCAGTACTTC. This codes for CASRLTSGSYEQYF.